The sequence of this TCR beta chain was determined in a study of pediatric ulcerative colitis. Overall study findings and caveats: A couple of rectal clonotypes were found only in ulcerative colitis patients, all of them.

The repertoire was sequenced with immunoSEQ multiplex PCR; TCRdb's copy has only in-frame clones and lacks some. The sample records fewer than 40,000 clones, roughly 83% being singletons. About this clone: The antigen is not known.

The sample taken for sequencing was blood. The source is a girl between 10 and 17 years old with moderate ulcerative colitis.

CDR3 residues: CASSESSGTYYEQYF. The CDR3 DNA reads TGCGCCAGCAGTGAGTCCAGCGGGACTTACTACGAGCAGTACTTC. The chain combines TRBV10-2 with TRBJ2-7, with 7 positions matching TRBD2. V was pared by 0 bases and J by 3 bases, with 5 bases of the junction left unmatched. The CDR3 runs to 15 residues. Germline-derived CDR1 and CDR2 are WSHSY and SAAADI.